These T cell receptor beta chains were read from a single sample in a study of CD8+ T cells in alopecia areata. TCRdb's copy holds only in-frame clones and misses some; the assay was immunoSEQ multiplex PCR. The data show about 190,000 clones, around three fifths seen once. Sequencing used CD4+ T cells sorted from blood, obtained between weeks 49 and 50, from a patient treated with tofacitinib. Source of these receptors: a human donor with alopecia areata. Both conserved end residues are part of each CDR3. A D gene is named only where the DNA matches it firmly. Some rows mark clone size as missing; the rest say once, few, many or name a class of expanded clone.

-	TRBJ1-5	TRBV29-1	-	TGCAGCGTTGAAATGACCCCCGGCCAGCCCCAGCATTTT	CSVEMTPGQPQHF
TRBD1	TRBJ1-2	TRBV19	-	TGTGCCAGTAGTTTCCCGGACAGGGGGGGCTATGGCTACACCTTC	CASSFPDRGGYGYTF
-	TRBJ2-3	TRBV7-3	-	TGTGCCAGCAGCTTATACGGGGATACGCAGTATTTT	CASSLYGDTQYF
-	TRBJ2-3	TRBV5-1	-	TGCGCCAGCAGCTTGGACGACAGGGAGGCAGATACGCAGTATTTT	CASSLDDREADTQYF
-	TRBJ1-5	TRBV4-3	-	TGCGCCAGCAGCCAAGATGTTGGAAGGAATAGCAATCAGCCCCAGCATTTT	CASSQDVGRNSNQPQHF
-	TRBJ2-3	TRBV6-1	-	TGTGCCAGCAGTGAGGCGAACGGCCAAGATACGCAGTATTTT	CASSEANGQDTQYF
-	TRBJ1-5	TRBV29-1	-	TGCAGCCCCAAAATCGGGCAGCGATATCAGCCCCAGCATTTT	CSPKIGQRYQPQHF
-	TRBJ2-1	TRBV11-3	-	TGTGCCAGCAGCCCAGGGGCTTTTGGGGTGGATGAGCAGTTCTTC	CASSPGAFGVDEQFF
-	TRBJ1-5	TRBV12-5	-	TGTGCTAGTGGGGACTCGATCTTGCCTCGGAACAATCAGCCCCAGCATTTT	CASGDSILPRNNQPQHF
-	TRBJ2-5	TRBV2	-	TGTGCCAGCAGTCCAACCAGACAGTTCTCGGAGACCCAGTACTTC	CASSPTRQFSETQYF
-	TRBJ2-7	TRBV29-1	-	TGCAGCGTTGGGGGGGCCTACGAGCAGTACTTC	CSVGGAYEQYF
-	TRBJ1-1	TRBV30	-	TGTGCCTGGATTGAGGCGGTAGCTTTCTTT	CAWIEAVAFF
TRBD2	TRBJ2-3	TRBV29-1	-	TGCAGCGTCGTCGGCAGACTAGCGGGGGGCACAGATACGCAGTATTTT	CSVVGRLAGGTDTQYF
TRBD1	TRBJ2-7	TRBV6-5	-	TGTGCCAGCAGTAGGACAGGGGGTTTCTACGAGCAGTACTTC	CASSRTGGFYEQYF
-	TRBJ1-2	TRBV6-1	few	TGTGCCAGCAGTGAAGACAGACCTGGCTACACCTTC	CASSEDRPGYTF
-	TRBJ2-1	TRBV4-3	-	TGCGCCAGCAGCCAAGTATCCGGAGGACAGGCATGGGAGGAACAGTTCTTC	CASSQVSGGQAWEEQFF
-	TRBJ2-5	TRBV7-9	-	TGTGCCAGCAGCTTATATGAGACCCAGTACTTC	CASSLYETQYF
TRBD1	TRBJ2-4	TRBV18	-	TGTGCCAGCTCAACGGGACAGGGAAACATTCAGTACTTC	CASSTGQGNIQYF
-	TRBJ2-7	TRBV29-1	-	TGCAGCGTTGAGGGACTGACGTCCTACGAGCAGTACTTC	CSVEGLTSYEQYF
TRBD1	TRBJ2-3	TRBV10-3	-	TGTGCCATCAGTGAGAGGGGGCAAGATACGCAGTATTTT	CAISERGQDTQYF
TRBD1	TRBJ2-7	TRBV29-1	-	TGCAGCGTTGAAGGAGGAAAAGGGACAGTAGGCTACGAGCAGTACTTC	CSVEGGKGTVGYEQYF
-	TRBJ2-1	TRBV10-3	many	TGTGCCATCAGTGTAAGGTTCAATGAGCAGTTCTTC	CAISVRFNEQFF
-	TRBJ1-4	TRBV30	-	TGTGCCTGGAGTGGGGATGAAAAACTGTTTTTT	CAWSGDEKLFF
-	TRBJ2-3	TRBV29-1	-	TGCAGCGTTGAAGGAGACCATGGGGGCACAGATACGCAGTATTTT	CSVEGDHGGTDTQYF
-	TRBJ1-5	TRBV6-6	-	TGTGCCAGCGTAGGGGGTGGGGGCAATCAGCCCCAGCATTTT	CASVGGGGNQPQHF
-	TRBJ1-5	TRBV29-1	-	TGCAGCGTTGGAACCGGACGGATGGAGCCCCAGCATTTT	CSVGTGRMEPQHF
-	TRBJ2-7	TRBV5-1	-	TGCGCCAGCAGCGCGGACAACTCCTACGAGCAGTACTTC	CASSADNSYEQYF
-	TRBJ2-3	TRBV7-2	-	TGTGCCAGCAGCTGGATGACAGATACGCAGTATTTT	CASSWMTDTQYF
-	TRBJ1-4	TRBV25-1	few	TGTGCCAGCAGTAGAACATCTCCCGTAGAAAAACTGTTTTTT	CASSRTSPVEKLFF
-	TRBJ1-1	TRBV4-3	-	TGCGCCAGCAGCCATAAGAACACCGGAATCGGGGGGACTGAAGCTTTCTTT	CASSHKNTGIGGTEAFF
-	TRBJ1-5	TRBV6-1	-	TGTGCCAGCAGTGAAGCCGTGGCAGATCAGCCCCAGCATTTT	CASSEAVADQPQHF
-	TRBJ2-6	TRBV27	few	TGTGCCAGCAGTTATAGGGCTGGGGCCAACGTCCTGACTTTC	CASSYRAGANVLTF
-	TRBJ1-2	TRBV9	-	TGTGCCAGCAGCGTAGCCCCGACCGGGCCCCCTTCAAGCAGTGGCTACACCTTC	CASSVAPTGPPSSSGYTF
TRBD1	TRBJ2-5	TRBV30	-	TGTGCCTGGGGGACAGGGGGCGCAGAGACCCAGTACTTC	CAWGTGGAETQYF
-	TRBJ1-2	TRBV25-1	-	TGTGCCAGCAGTGGGAACGGCAGATCTAACTATGGCTACACCTTC	CASSGNGRSNYGYTF
-	TRBJ2-2	TRBV6-1	-	TGTGCCAGCATTGACTATGGAGCCGGGGAGCTGTTTTTT	CASIDYGAGELFF
TRBD1	TRBJ2-2	TRBV6-6	-	TGTGCCAGCAGCCGAACCGGGACAGGGAACACCGGGGAGCTGTTTTTT	CASSRTGTGNTGELFF
-	TRBJ2-6	TRBV5-5	-	TGTGCCAGCAGCTTGGTGTTTTCTGGGGCCAACGTCCTGACTTTC	CASSLVFSGANVLTF
TRBD2	TRBJ2-2	TRBV4-1	few	TGCGCCAGCAGCCAATGGGGACTAGCGGGGGGTTCCACCGGGGAGCTGTTTTTT	CASSQWGLAGGSTGELFF
TRBD1	TRBJ1-2	TRBV6-5	-	TGTGCCAGCAGGACGACAGGGTTGTATGGCTACACCTTC	CASRTTGLYGYTF